These 15 T cell receptor beta chains were sequenced from one sample in a study of blood T cell repertoires in COVID-19 (dated by TCRdb to 2018 to 2021). The protocol used for the library was the immunoSEQ multiplex PCR assay. TCRdb took this table from immuneACCESS and kept in-frame rearrangements with V and J called. Such tables lack part of the clones; where checked against another copy, unresolved V genes explain under half of the gap, and the rest is unexplained. Present in this sample are about 440,000 clones, 90% of which were seen just once. 0.6% of the sample is taken by the ten largest. The sequenced material came from PBMCs or T cells enriched from blood (not recorded which). The origin of the receptors is a man between 18 and 35 years old who had recovered from COVID-19.

This rearrangement joins TRBV3-1 (or the pseudogene TRBV3-2) to TRBJ1-1, with 7 positions matching TRBD1. Per the germline V gene, CDR1 is LGHDT and CDR2 is YNNKEL (reference sequence). Germline trimming cut 4 bases from V and 5 bases from J; bases unmatched to any gene: 10. The CDR3 extends over 15 amino acids. CDR3 DNA: TGTGCCAGCAGCCCCCACAGGGGCGGACAAACTGAAGCTTTCTTT. This sequence encodes CASSPHRGGQTEAFF.

The genes are TRBV7-9 and TRBJ2-3; D is ambiguous. V lost 3 bases and J lost 6, with 13 bases in between. The CDR3 sequence is 14 residues long. Germline-derived CDR1 and CDR2 are SEHNR and FQNEAQ (reference sequence). CDR3 nucleotides: TGTGCCAGCAGCTTGTCCCAGGTGACGGATACGCAGTATTTT. It specifies CASSLSQVTDTQYF.

The chain carries TRBV5-5 and TRBJ1-5; D is undetermined. The CDR3 spans 13 residues. The V gene's germline CDR1 is SGHKS and CDR2 YYEKEE (reference sequence). Trimming cost V 4 bases and J 8 bases, with 13 bases left between them. CDR3 protein: CASSRIGGEPQHF. CDR3 sequence (DNA): TGTGCCAGCAGCCGGATAGGAGGCGAGCCCCAGCATTTT.

This clone showed up just once. The gene calls are TRBV10-3 and TRBJ1-4, with D tentatively TRBD1 (5 bases). The CDR3 covers 15 residues. Per germline, CDR1 ENHRY and CDR2 SYGVKD. Trimming pared 0 bases from V and 8 bases from J, leaving 13 bases between. CDR3 sequence (DNA): TGTGCCATCAGTGAGTCGACCGGGCGGGGCGAAAAACTGTTTTTT. This encodes CAISESTGRGEKLFF.

This chain uses TRBV28 with TRBJ2-7; no reliable D call. This CDR3 spans 11 amino acids. Looked up from germline, CDR1 is MDHEN and CDR2 is SYDVKM. V gave up 5 bases and J gave up 3 bases, with 5 bases separating them. This CDR3 reads CASSRYYEQYF. The CDR3 DNA is TGTGCCAGCAGTCGGTACTACGAGCAGTACTTC.

About this clone: Other DNA sequences within the sample encode an identical CDR3. The chain couples TRBV4-1 to TRBJ1-2; D might be TRBD1 (5 bases). This CDR3 comprises 14 residues. Trimming stripped 3 bases from V and 3 bases from J, with 11 bases between. The germline gives CDR1 MGHRA, CDR2 YSYEKL. In DNA form, the CDR3 reads TGCGCCAGCAGCCAGGGGGGAGGCTACTATGGCTACACCTTC. It yields the protein CASSQGGGYYGYTF.

The V and J genes are TRBV2 and TRBJ1-6; 8 bases map to TRBD1. The CDR3 totals 13 residues. From germline, CDR1 is SNHLY and CDR2 FYNNEI. V shed 6 bases, J shed 9 bases, and the junction held 4 bases outside the gene matches. The CDR3 bases are TGTGCCAGCAGGCCAGGGGGCGGTTCACCCCTCCACTTT. This codes for CASRPGGGSPLHF.

This chain links TRBV11-1 with TRBJ2-1, with D tentatively TRBD1 (5 bases). V lost 0 bases and J lost 5, with 20 bases in between. CDR1 is SGHAT, CDR2 FQDESV, per germline (reference sequence). The CDR3 loop spans 18 amino acids. The CDR3 nucleotides read TGTGCCAGCAGCTTAGCGTTACTCTCTGGGGCAGGGCACAATGAGCAGTTCTTC. The encoded protein is CASSLALLSGAGHNEQFF.

This chain links TRBV23-1 with TRBJ2-2; 8 bases agree with TRBD1. TRBV23-1 is an ORF, with its function uncertain. CDR3 length equals 12 residues. Trimming cost V 8 bases and J 6 bases; bases outside gene matches: 2. CDR3 bases: TGCGCCAGCGTGACAGGGGCCGGGGAGCTGTTTTTT. Encoded protein: CASVTGAGELFF.

In DNA, the CDR3 is TGTGCCAGCAGGTTGTACGGAGGGGGACAGGGAAACACTGAAGCTTTCTTT. Its translation: CASRLYGGGQGNTEAFF. The genes are TRBV2 and TRBJ1-1, with 9 bases identical to TRBD1. The trim removed 6 bases at V and 2 bases at J, leaving 13 bases unmatched. Germline CDR1 reads SNHLY; CDR2 reads FYNNEI. The CDR3 is 17 amino acids. The whole variable domain, filled in from reference TRBV2 and TRBJ1-1, reads EPEVTQTPSHQVTQMGQEVILRCVPISNHLYFYWYRQILGQKVEFLVSFYNNEISEKSEIFDDQFSVERPDGSNFTLKIRSTKLEDSAMYFCASRLYGGGQGNTEAFFGQGTRLTVV.

V usage is TRBV7-9 and J usage is TRBJ1-2; D is unclear. Trimming took off 4 bases at V and 0 bases at J, with 9 bases between the two ends. Germline CDR1 is SEHNR and CDR2 is FQNEAQ (reference sequence). The CDR3 consists of 14 residues. CDR3 amino acids: CASSYPLANYGYTF. DNA for the CDR3: TGTGCCAGCAGCTACCCGTTAGCTAACTATGGCTACACCTTC.

This chain joins TRBV11-2 and TRBJ2-1, with D perhaps TRBD2 (5 bases). CDR3 size: 17 residues. V dropped 5 bases and J dropped 9 bases, with 26 bases sitting between them. The V gene's germline CDR1 is SGHAT and CDR2 FQNNGV. The CDR3 sequence is CASSINTGMGLVGEQFF. The DNA for the CDR3 is TGTGCCAGCAGCATCAACACGGGAATGGGCTTAGTTGGTGAGCAGTTCTTC.

The chain is built from TRBV5-5 and TRBJ1-2; perhaps TRBD1 as D (5 bases). V lost 5 bases to trimming and J lost 4 bases, with 18 bases between them. From germline, CDR1 is SGHKS and CDR2 YYEKEE (reference sequence). The CDR3 contains 15 residues. The CDR3 protein is CASSLQGTAIYGYTF. The DNA for the CDR3 is TGTGCCAGCAGTCTCCAGGGTACGGCTATCTATGGCTACACCTTC.

This clone occurred a few times. CDR3 nucleotide sequence: TGTGCCAGTAGTATTCAGCTTGCGGACAATGAGCAGTTCTTC. This encodes CASSIQLADNEQFF. The rearrangement joins TRBV19 to TRBJ2-1; D unresolved. Trimming pared 3 bases from V and 5 bases from J, leaving 11 bases between. Germline CDR1 reads LNHDA; CDR2 reads SQIVND (reference sequence). The CDR3 sequence is 14 residues long.

The chain carries TRBV7-2 and TRBJ2-3, with 10 bases lining up with TRBD2. The J segment lost 3 bases and the V segment lost 1 base, leaving 7 bases of the junction unmatched. Germline values: CDR1 SGHTA, CDR2 FQGNSA. The CDR3 is 17 residues long. The CDR3 protein is CASSLGSQAGGTDTQYF. CDR3 bases: TGTGCCAGCAGCTTAGGATCGCAAGCGGGGGGGACAGATACGCAGTATTTT.